Shown below are 25 T cell receptor beta chains from a single sample sequenced in a study of neurological immune-mediated disorders (dated by TCRdb to 2018 to 2020). Library preparation used 5' RACE. Sequencing relied on an Illumina HiSeq 2500. The public reads were reprocessed in TCRdb via fastp at Q25 and MiXCR, keeping in-frame beta chains. All rows with the same CDR3 protein become a single entry with the most common DNA and genes. The sample profile shows under 45,000 distinct CDR3 sequences; approximately 15% of them were found once. The ten largest account for approximately 4% of the sample. The specimen was CD4+ T cells from blood. The receptor set was obtained from a woman aged 60-70 years with HTLV-1-associated myelopathy (HAM/TSP).

This clonotype was observed at least ten times. The rearrangement joins TRBV5-1 to TRBJ2-7; 10 positions match TRBD1. Trimming took 2 bases from V and 2 from J; bases not matched to a gene: 1. Germline V gene sequence: CDR1 SGHRS, CDR2 YFSETQ. The CDR3 is 14 amino acids. CDR3 region: CASSLGTGAYEQYF. The DNA of the CDR3 is TGCGCCAGCAGCTTAGGGACAGGGGCCTACGAGCAGTACTTC.

As to this clonotype: With a much larger clone just one base away, this may be a read error. The V call is TRBV6-4, the J call TRBJ1-1; perhaps TRBD1 as D (6 bases). The CDR3 loop spans 14 amino acids. The ends were cut back, 6 bases at V and 1 base at J, with 12 bases in the middle. Looked up from germline, CDR1 is MRHNA and CDR2 is SNTAGT. This CDR3 is CASRGTSWNTEAFF. The CDR3 DNA is TGTGCCAGCAGAGGGACATCTTGGAACACTGAAGCTTTCTTT.

This clonotype was found many times. The chain carries TRBV20-1 and TRBJ1-2; the match to TRBD1 covers 8 bases. The CDR3 contains 12 residues. Germline V gives CDR1 DFQATT, CDR2 SNEGSKA (reference sequence). V lost 6 bases and J lost 4; bases outside the gene matches: 4. The CDR3 DNA sequence: TGCAGTGCAACCGGGACAGGCTATGGCTACACCTTC. Its translation is CSATGTGYGYTF.

This clonotype was counted many times. The CDR3 spells CAWSVVGGTIYF. For the CDR3, the DNA is TGTGCCTGGAGTGTAGTGGGGGGCACCATATATTTT. This sequence joins TRBV30 and TRBJ1-3, with D perhaps matching TRBD1 (5 bases). Trimming pared 0 bases from V and 9 bases from J, leaving 9 bases between. CDR1 and CDR2 from the germline V gene are GTSNPN and SVGIG (reference sequence). This CDR3 region has 12 residues.

Ten or more counts support this clonotype. For the CDR3, the DNA is TGTGCCAGCAGCTTAAGCCTGACGAGTCCCTACGAGCAGTACTTC. Protein sequence: CASSLSLTSPYEQYF. The rearrangement uses TRBV7-2 and TRBJ2-7; D unresolved. Germline lookup yields CDR1 SGHTA and CDR2 FQGNSA. This CDR3 is built from 15 residues. V lost 2 bases to trimming and J lost 2 bases, with 13 bases between them.

This clonotype was counted ten times or more. The chain carries TRBV12-3 or TRBV12-4 and TRBJ2-7; 8 bases match TRBD1. V shed 4 bases, J shed 3 bases, and the junction held 5 bases outside the gene matches. The CDR3 length is 14 residues. CDR3 bases: TGTGCCAGCAGTTATCAGGACAGGGACTACGAGCAGTACTTC. This sequence encodes CASSYQDRDYEQYF.

This clonotype was counted at least ten times. This chain links TRBV5-1 with TRBJ2-3; D might be TRBD2 (7 bases). CDR3 length equals 15 residues. V shed 4 bases and J shed 5 bases, with 17 bases lying between them. CDR1 is SGHRS, CDR2 YFSETQ, per germline. The CDR3: CASSPRGGGLDTQYF. The CDR3 DNA is TGCGCCAGCAGCCCGAGGGGGGGGGGCCTAGATACGCAGTATTTT.

This clonotype was detected many times. The chain couples TRBV11-2 to TRBJ2-1, with 8 bases aligning to TRBD2. The J segment lost 4 bases and the V segment lost 5 bases, leaving 10 bases of the junction unmatched. This CDR3 has 16 amino acids. Germline V gene data show CDR1 as SGHAT and CDR2 as FQNNGV. CDR3 sequence: CASSRGTGGQYNEQFF. CDR3 nucleotide sequence: TGTGCCAGCAGCCGGGGGACGGGGGGGCAGTACAATGAGCAGTTCTTC.

This clonotype has at least ten counts. The chain is built from TRBV15 and TRBJ1-3; possible D gene TRBD1, 5 bases. The CDR3 covers 15 residues. Germline V lookup: CDR1 LNHNV, CDR2 YYDKDF (reference sequence). With 0 bases removed from V and 4 bases from J, the gap between germline ends came to 10 bases. CDR3 residues: CATSRDKGPGNTIYF. The CDR3 nucleotides are TGTGCCACCAGCAGAGATAAGGGACCGGGAAACACCATATATTTT.

This clonotype was recorded many times. The rearrangement joins TRBV10-3 to TRBJ2-3; 8 bases agree with TRBD1. The germline gives CDR1 ENHRY, CDR2 SYGVKD. Germline trimming cut 2 bases from V and 4 bases from J; bases unmatched to any gene: 5. This CDR3 has 15 amino acids. The CDR3 here is CAISEPRTGPDTQYF. CDR3 bases: TGTGCCATCAGTGAGCCCCGGACAGGGCCAGATACGCAGTATTTT.

This clonotype has at least ten counts. This chain uses TRBV7-9 with TRBJ1-2; 11 positions agree with TRBD1. This CDR3 region has 15 residues. With 5 bases clipped from V and 7 bases from J, the junction kept 9 bases outside the gene matches. The germline gives CDR1 SEHNR, CDR2 FQNEAQ (reference sequence). The CDR3 DNA is TGTGCCAGCAGCGGATGGACAGGGGGCGCAGCTGGCTACACCTTC. Protein: CASSGWTGGAAGYTF.

This clonotype was counted at least ten times. V gene TRBV20-1 combines with J gene TRBJ2-3; 10 positions agree with TRBD2. CDR1 is DFQATT and CDR2 is SNEGSKA in the germline V gene (reference sequence). CDR3 length: 13 residues. CDR3 nucleotide sequence: TGCAGCCTTAGCGGGGGGTTGACAGATACGCAGTATTTT. This translates into CSLSGGLTDTQYF.

In its sample, this clonotype was seen many times. The V gene is TRBV10-3, the J gene TRBJ2-3; 7 positions match TRBD2. The CDR3 spans 15 residues. V trimming: 6 bases; J trimming: 2 bases; junction bases outside the gene matches: 8. CDR1 is ENHRY and CDR2 is SYGVKD in the germline V gene. The CDR3 DNA follows: TGTGCCATCAGGACGGAGAGCGGGGCCACAGATACGCAGTATTTT. Translated, it gives CAIRTESGATDTQYF.

In this sample, this clonotype turned up many times. The rearrangement joins TRBV7-2 to TRBJ1-4, with D unresolved. The V gene's germline CDR1 is SGHTA and CDR2 FQGNSA. The CDR3 is 12 residues long. Trimming removed 0 bases at V and 5 bases at J, with 1 base between. The CDR3 is CASSLANEKLFF. The CDR3 DNA reads as TGTGCCAGCAGCTTAGCCAATGAAAAACTGTTTTTT.

The V gene is TRBV10-1, the J gene TRBJ2-1, with 10 positions matching TRBD2. CDR3 length: 14 amino acids. Germline V CDR1 and CDR2: WNHNN, SYGVQD (reference sequence). Trimming at V came to 9 bases and at J to 2 bases, leaving 4 bases not matched to a gene. CDR3 nucleotides: TGCGCCAGAAGCGGGGGGGGACCCTACAATGAGCAGTTCTTC. It translates to CARSGGGPYNEQFF.

At least ten counts were recorded for this clonotype. V is TRBV5-1 and J is TRBJ1-1; D call uncertain. Germline V lookup: CDR1 SGHRS, CDR2 YFSETQ. The V end lost 4 bases, the J end lost 0 bases, and 16 bases lay between the germline ends. This CDR3 is built from 16 residues. The CDR3 reads CASSLGSLAVNTEAFF. The CDR3 DNA reads as TGCGCCAGCAGCCTGGGCAGTCTTGCGGTGAACACTGAAGCTTTCTTT. Using reference TRBV5-1 and TRBJ1-1 for the parts outside the CDR3, the full variable domain is KAGVTQTPRYLIKTRGQQVTLSCSPISGHRSVSWYQQTPGQGLQFLFEYFSETQRNKGNFPGRFSGRQFSNSRSEMNVSTLELGDSALYLCASSLGSLAVNTEAFFGQGTRLTVV.

This clonotype appeared many times. The chain recombines TRBV5-1 with TRBJ2-7; the D gene is possibly TRBD1 (6 bases). Germline CDR1 reads SGHRS; CDR2 reads YFSETQ. The germline V and J ends were trimmed by 4 bases and 0 bases, with 14 bases remaining between them. This CDR3 has 15 amino acids. The CDR3 region is CASSHQGTGSYEQYF. The CDR3 DNA follows: TGCGCCAGCAGCCATCAGGGGACCGGCTCCTACGAGCAGTACTTC.

This clonotype came up many times. In DNA form, the CDR3 reads TGTGCCAGCAGCGTAGTCGGGGGGGACACAGATACGCAGTATTTT. This sequence encodes CASSVVGGDTDTQYF. The gene calls are TRBV9 and TRBJ2-3, with TRBD2 matching over 8 bases. V shed 0 bases, J shed 2 bases, and the junction held 2 bases outside the gene matches. The CDR3 loop spans 15 amino acids. CDR1 SGDLS and CDR2 YYNGEE come from the germline V gene.

This clonotype was recorded at least ten times. The chain combines TRBV20-1 with TRBJ2-5; 10 bases align to TRBD2. CDR1 and CDR2 (germline): DFQATT, SNEGSKA (reference sequence). V lost 5 bases to trimming and J lost 6 bases; unmatched junction nucleotides: 6. The CDR3 sequence is 13 residues long. This CDR3 reads CSAGLADLKTQYF. In DNA, the CDR3 is TGCAGTGCTGGACTAGCGGATCTTAAGACCCAGTACTTC.

This clonotype was seen ten or more times. The J gene is TRBJ2-1, the V gene TRBV5-1; 12 bases match TRBD2. Per the germline V gene, CDR1 is SGHRS and CDR2 is YFSETQ. J lost 6 bases, V lost 0 bases, and 7 bases had no gene match. This CDR3 is built from 17 residues. The CDR3 DNA reads as TGCGCCAGCAGCTTGGAGGTACTAGCGGGGGGATCCAATGAGCAGTTCTTC. Translated, it gives CASSLEVLAGGSNEQFF.

As regards this clonotype: Germline and junction disagree at one end, which may indicate a read error. V usage is TRBV6-8 and J usage is TRBJ2-7; D not certain. Germline assignment: CDR1 MNHGY and CDR2 SAAAGT. The CDR3 consists of 13 residues. The CDR3 sequence is CASTPARPYEKYF. CDR3 sequence (DNA): TGTGCCAGCACCCCGGCGAGACCCTACGAGAAGTACTTC.

The table lists this clonotype with many counts. This chain joins TRBV29-1 and TRBJ1-2; TRBD1 is a possible D gene (5 bases). CDR3 size: 13 residues. Trimming stripped 7 bases from V and 2 bases from J, with 14 bases between. Germline CDR1 SQVTM, CDR2 ANQGSEA. The DNA for the CDR3 is TGCAGCGCGGCCGGGGACCGAAACTATGGCTACACCTTC. Encoded protein: CSAAGDRNYGYTF.

As DNA, the CDR3 is TGTGCCAGCCGCGGTAGCGGGGTCTCCAGCGGGGAGCTGTTTTTT. Translation: CASRGSGVSSGELFF. J is TRBJ2-2 and V is TRBV12-3 or TRBV12-4, with 8 nucleotides matching TRBD2. The CDR3 contains 15 residues. The V and J ends lost 8 bases and 7 bases, in that order; junction bases with no gene match: 12.

The rearrangement uses TRBV4-2 and TRBJ2-3; 7 nucleotides match TRBD2. Trimming at V came to 4 bases and at J to 5 bases, leaving 15 bases not matched to a gene. The CDR3 has 17 amino acids. The germline V gene encodes CDR1 LGHNA and CDR2 YNFKEQ. CDR3 in DNA: TGTGCCAGCAGCCTCGGAGCGGGACTCACTCCGGGAGATACGCAGTATTTT. Translation gives CASSLGAGLTPGDTQYF.

This clonotype came up many times. The rearrangement joins TRBV6-5 to TRBJ1-1; D may be TRBD1 (5 bases). The CDR3 sequence is 13 residues long. Germline CDR1 is MNHEY and CDR2 is SVGAGI. V was trimmed by 6 bases and J by 1 base, leaving 9 bases between them. As DNA, the CDR3 is TGTGCCAGCAGAAGGGGCCGGAACACTGAAGCTTTCTTT. Residues: CASRRGRNTEAFF.